The 20 T cell receptor beta chains in this list originate from one sample, sequenced in a study of T cell repertoires in cytomegalovirus infection. MiXCR was run by TCRdb on the reads, yielding one entry per CDR3 protein. The sample carries approximately 500,000 distinct CDR3 sequences, about a quarter recorded once. The sequencing sample was made of PBMCs. The receptors here all came from a human donor in good health (CMV status not recorded). Some clones in this sample may be carry-over from other donors' samples.

This clonotype came up many times. The chain uses TRBV7-2 and TRBJ1-4, with D tentatively TRBD1 (5 bases). V lost 5 bases, J lost 7 bases, and 17 bases lay in between. Per germline, CDR1 SGHTA and CDR2 FQGNSA. This CDR3 spans 15 amino acids. The CDR3 DNA reads TGTGCCAGCAGCAAAACCGGGACGGGAGGTGAAAAACTGTTTTTT. Translated, it gives CASSKTGTGGEKLFF. Based on the CDR3 plus reference TRBV7-2 and TRBJ1-4, the full variable domain is GAGVSQSPSNKVTEKGKDVELRCDPISGHTALYWYRQSLGQGLEFLIYFQGNSAPDKSGLPSDRFSAERTGGSVSTLTIQRTQQEDSAVYLCASSKTGTGGEKLFFGSGTQLSVL.

This clonotype showed up many times. The rearrangement uses TRBV7-8 and TRBJ2-1; D is possibly TRBD1 or TRBD2 (5 bases each). This CDR3 is built from 16 residues. CDR1 is SGHVS, CDR2 FQNEAQ, per germline. V lost 5 bases to trimming and J lost 6 bases, with 20 bases between them. The CDR3, as DNA: TGTGCCAGCAGCGTTCGCCGGGACCCCAGTCTCAATGAGCAGTTCTTC. Translating it yields CASSVRRDPSLNEQFF.

The chain combines TRBV6-5 with TRBJ2-3, with TRBD2 identical over 11 bases. Germline CDR1 is MNHEY and CDR2 is SVGAGI. V shed 0 bases, J shed 6 bases, and the junction held 5 bases outside the gene matches. The CDR3 length is 16 residues. CDR3 loop: CASSYSSLAGGDTQYF. As DNA, the CDR3 is TGTGCCAGCAGTTACTCGTCTCTAGCGGGGGGTGATACGCAGTATTTT.

The chain is built from TRBV25-1 and TRBJ1-2; perhaps TRBD1 as D (6 bases). Trimming shortened V by 3 bases and J by 5 bases, and 13 bases separated the two germline ends. CDR1 is MGHDK and CDR2 is SYGVNS in the germline V gene. This CDR3 region has 14 residues. CDR3 in DNA: TGTGCCAGCAGTGATTCGGGGGGCGGTTATGGCTACACCTTC. Its protein is CASSDSGGGYGYTF.

There are many counts of this clonotype. The chain recombines TRBV7-8 with TRBJ2-3; no firm D call. Trimming shortened V by 5 bases and J by 3 bases, and 9 bases separated the two germline ends. This CDR3 region has 13 residues. Germline V gives CDR1 SGHVS, CDR2 FQNEAQ. DNA for the CDR3: TGTGCCAGCAGCCCTGCCCGGACAGATACGCAGTATTTT. It codes for CASSPARTDTQYF.

This clonotype was picked up many times. This rearrangement joins TRBV12-3 or TRBV12-4 to TRBJ1-5; maybe TRBD1 (5 bases). Between the trimmed V and J ends, which lost 6 bases and 5 bases, there was a span of 14 bases. The length of the CDR3 is 14 residues. CDR3 loop: CASRPSLGDQPQHF. The DNA for the CDR3 is TGTGCCAGCAGGCCCAGCTTGGGGGATCAGCCCCAGCATTTT.

This chain joins TRBV11-3 and TRBJ2-1; 10 nucleotides line up with TRBD1. The CDR3 loop spans 16 amino acids. Germline V CDR1 and CDR2: SGHNT, YENEEA. Germline trimming cut 2 bases from V and 6 bases from J; bases unmatched to any gene: 7. Written as DNA, the CDR3 is TGTGCCAGCAGCTTACTAAGACAGGGGGCCAGCAATGAGCAGTTCTTC. Its translation: CASSLLRQGASNEQFF.

V usage is TRBV5-4 and J usage is TRBJ2-7, with D perhaps TRBD1 (7 bases). The CDR3 has 15 residues. Trimming pared 4 bases from V and 2 bases from J, leaving 16 bases between. CDR1 is SGHNT, CDR2 YYREEE, per germline (reference sequence). The CDR3 loop is CASSPGGTEAYEQYF. The CDR3 coding sequence is TGTGCCAGCAGCCCGGGCGGGACAGAGGCCTACGAGCAGTACTTC.

There are a few counts of this clonotype. The chain uses TRBV12-3 or TRBV12-4 and TRBJ2-6; the D gene is possibly TRBD2 (6 bases). The CDR3 runs to 17 residues. V shed 1 base and J shed 0 bases, with 10 bases lying between them. The CDR3 DNA reads as TGTGCCAGCAGTTTAGTCGGGGACTCCTCTGGGGCCAACGTCCTGACTTTC. It yields the protein CASSLVGDSSGANVLTF.

The chain combines TRBV11-3 with TRBJ1-1; maybe TRBD1 (5 bases). Trimming removed 3 bases from V and 7 bases from J, with 9 bases in between. This CDR3 has 12 amino acids. The germline V gene has CDR1 SGHNT and CDR2 YENEEA. CDR3 DNA sequence: TGTGCCAGCAGCTTGAGAGACAGTGAAGCTTTCTTT. This gives the protein CASSLRDSEAFF.

This chain connects TRBV30 to TRBJ2-2; 9 nucleotides line up with TRBD1. The CDR3 is made up of 17 amino acids. Germline CDR1 is GTSNPN and CDR2 is SVGIG (reference sequence). Losses at the gene ends were 2 bases for V and 4 bases for J; bases not matched to a gene: 11. The DNA of the CDR3 is TGTGCCTGGAGTTACTTCCGGGGACAGGGCTTCACCGGGGAGCTGTTTTTT. Protein sequence: CAWSYFRGQGFTGELFF.

This clonotype was found many times. The V and J genes are TRBV7-8 and TRBJ2-7, with TRBD2 matching 14 bases. Trimming took 4 bases from V and 6 from J; bases not matched to a gene: 8. Germline CDR1 reads SGHVS; CDR2 reads FQNEAQ. The CDR3 extends over 16 amino acids. The CDR3: CASSSQGLAGVGEQYV. The CDR3 DNA sequence: TGTGCCAGCAGCTCCCAGGGACTAGCGGGAGTAGGCGAGCAGTACGTC.

This clonotype was counted ten times or more. The genes are TRBV7-2 and TRBJ2-5; 8 bases are shared with TRBD1. J gave up 1 base and V 5 bases, and 3 bases lay outside the gene matches. The CDR3 length is 14 residues. The germline V gene encodes CDR1 SGHTA and CDR2 FQGNSA. The CDR3 coding sequence is TGTGCCAGCAGCAGGACAGGGATCCAAGAGACCCAGTACTTC. Translation: CASSRTGIQETQYF.

The chain employs TRBV27 and TRBJ1-5; TRBD1 aligns across 11 bases. CDR1 and CDR2 from the germline V gene are MNHEY and SMNVEV (reference sequence). The CDR3 has 17 amino acids. Losses at the gene ends were 5 bases for V and 1 base for J; bases not matched to a gene: 7. Here the CDR3 reads CASSTGGQGASNQPQHF. The CDR3 DNA reads TGTGCCAGCAGTACCGGAGGACAGGGGGCAAGCAATCAGCCCCAGCATTTT.

The rearrangement joins TRBV12-3 or TRBV12-4 to TRBJ2-5; D ambiguous. Trimming pared 2 bases from V and 0 bases from J, leaving 7 bases between. The CDR3 totals 14 residues. CDR3 coding DNA: TGTGCCAGCAGTTTAAGGGATTACCAAGAGACCCAGTACTTC. Its translation: CASSLRDYQETQYF.

The genes are TRBV7-2 and TRBJ1-6; D is unresolved. Germline V gene data show CDR1 as SGHTA and CDR2 as FQGNSA. This CDR3 comprises 13 residues. The V end was cut by 5 bases, the J end by 8 bases, with 10 bases between. The CDR3: CASSVNLDSPLHF. CDR3 nucleotides: TGTGCCAGCAGCGTAAACCTGGATTCACCCCTCCACTTT.

This clonotype was detected many times. V gene TRBV7-2 combines with J gene TRBJ2-4, with D uncertain. Trimming shortened V by 5 bases and J by 1 base, and 12 bases separated the two germline ends. Germline V gives CDR1 SGHTA, CDR2 FQGNSA. The CDR3 is 15 amino acids. The CDR3: CASSRTEAAKNIQYF. In DNA form, the CDR3 reads TGTGCCAGCAGCCGCACAGAGGCGGCCAAAAACATTCAGTACTTC.

This clonotype has a handful of counts. The J gene is TRBJ1-1, the V gene TRBV20-1; D may be TRBD1 (6 bases). V was shortened by 6 bases and J by 3 bases, with 17 bases between the two germline ends. The CDR3 consists of 14 residues. CDR1 and CDR2 from the germline V gene are DFQATT and SNEGSKA (reference sequence). The CDR3 nucleotides read TGCAGTGCCCACCCGACAGGATTATACACTGAAGCTTTCTTT. Its translation: CSAHPTGLYTEAFF.

This clonotype was seen a handful of times. This sequence joins TRBV6-2 or TRBV6-3 and TRBJ2-7; D might be TRBD1 (5 bases). V lost 0 bases, J lost 3 bases, and 15 bases lay in between. Germline V gene data show CDR1 as MNHEY and CDR2 as SVGEGT. The CDR3 extends over 16 amino acids. Here the CDR3 DNA reads TGTGCCAGCAGTTACTCGAGTGTGCAGGGTTTCTACGAGCAGTACGTC. Translated: CASSYSSVQGFYEQYV.

V is TRBV4-1 and J is TRBJ2-2; D is uncertain. This CDR3 region has 17 residues. Germline V gene sequence: CDR1 MGHRA, CDR2 YSYEKL. Trimming pared 3 bases from V and 2 bases from J, leaving 16 bases between. The CDR3 DNA sequence: TGCGCCAGCAGCCACCCCCATGGGCAGATCAACACCGGGGAGCTGTTTTTT. This encodes CASSHPHGQINTGELFF.